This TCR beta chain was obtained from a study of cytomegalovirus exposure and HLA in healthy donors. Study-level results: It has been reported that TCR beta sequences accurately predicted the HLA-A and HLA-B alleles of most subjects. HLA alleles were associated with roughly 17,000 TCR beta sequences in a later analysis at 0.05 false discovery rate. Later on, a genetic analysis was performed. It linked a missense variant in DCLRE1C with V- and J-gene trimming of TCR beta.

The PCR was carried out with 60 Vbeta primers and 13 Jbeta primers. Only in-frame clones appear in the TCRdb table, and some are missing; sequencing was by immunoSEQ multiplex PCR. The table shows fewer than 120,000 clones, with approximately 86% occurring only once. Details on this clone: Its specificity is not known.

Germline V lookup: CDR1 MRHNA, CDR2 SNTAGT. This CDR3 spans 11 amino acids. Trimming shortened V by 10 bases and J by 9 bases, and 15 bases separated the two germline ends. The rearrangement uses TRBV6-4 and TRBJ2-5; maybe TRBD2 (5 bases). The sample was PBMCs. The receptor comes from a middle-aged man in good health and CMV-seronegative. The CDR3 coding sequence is TGTGCCACCCGAACTAGTCTCCCCCAGTACTTC. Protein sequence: CATRTSLPQYF.